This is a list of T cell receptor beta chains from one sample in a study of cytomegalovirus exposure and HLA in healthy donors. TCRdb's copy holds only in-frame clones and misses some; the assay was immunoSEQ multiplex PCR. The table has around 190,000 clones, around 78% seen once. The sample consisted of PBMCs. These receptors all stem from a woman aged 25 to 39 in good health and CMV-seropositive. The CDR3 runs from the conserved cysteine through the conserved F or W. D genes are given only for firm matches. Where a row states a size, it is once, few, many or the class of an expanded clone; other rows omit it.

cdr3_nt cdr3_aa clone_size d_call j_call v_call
TGTGCCAGCTCGCGCTTATTGGGACAGGGGAATTCACCCCTCCACTTT CASSRLLGQGNSPLHF NA TRBD1 TRBJ1-6 TRBV18
TGTGCCAGCAGCATCCGGGGACCAGCGGGGACCAGCACAGATACGCAGTATTTT CASSIRGPAGTSTDTQYF NA TRBD2 TRBJ2-3 TRBV9
TGTGCCAGTAGTATCCTAGCGGGAAGCAAGACCTACGAGCAGTACTTC CASSILAGSKTYEQYF NA TRBD2 TRBJ2-7 TRBV19
TGTGCCAGCAGTGAAGCTGCGGGGGGGTCCGATACGCAGTATTTT CASSEAAGGSDTQYF NA TRBD2 TRBJ2-3 TRBV6-1
TGTGCCAGCAGCTATCCTAGCGGGGGGTACAATGAGCAGTTCTTC CASSYPSGGYNEQFF NA TRBD2 TRBJ2-1 TRBV5-6
TGTGCCAGCAGCACGGGACTAGCGGGAGCCGATACGCAGTATTTT CASSTGLAGADTQYF NA TRBD2 TRBJ2-3 TRBV7-2
TGTGCCACAGGGGGACGAGGCTACGAGCAGTACTTC CATGGRGYEQYF NA TRBD1 TRBJ2-7 TRBV19
TGTGCCAGTAGTCCCGGGACCTACGAGCAGTACTTC CASSPGTYEQYF NA NA TRBJ2-7 TRBV19
TGTGCCAGCAGCCGTAGGAGCTCCTACGAGCAGTACTTC CASSRRSSYEQYF NA NA TRBJ2-7 TRBV6-1
TGTGCCACTCCGACAGAGAACTCCTACGAGCAGTACTTC CATPTENSYEQYF NA NA TRBJ2-7 TRBV6-1
TGTGCCAGCAGCACCGGGGGGAAAGAGACCCAGTACTTC CASSTGGKETQYF NA TRBD2 TRBJ2-5 TRBV28
TGTGCCAGCGAGACTAGCGGGAACGGCGTCTACGAGCAGTACTTC CASETSGNGVYEQYF NA TRBD2 TRBJ2-7 TRBV7-6
TGTGCCAGCAGTTATCGACCGGCTAGCGGAGAGACCCAGTACTTC CASSYRPASGETQYF NA TRBD2 TRBJ2-5 TRBV6-5
TGTGCCAGCAGCCCTATCACCGGACAGGTCCGGCGGGCTTTCTTT CASSPITGQVRRAFF NA TRBD1 TRBJ1-1 TRBV11-2
TGCAGCGTTGGCGGCTGGAACACTGAAGCTTTCTTT CSVGGWNTEAFF NA NA TRBJ1-1 TRBV29-1
TGTGCCAGTAGTATGAGGAGAGGCTATGGCTACACCTTC CASSMRRGYGYTF few NA TRBJ1-2 TRBV19
TGTGCCAGCAGCTTGGGCGGGGGCGCCGGCAATCAGCCCCAGCATTTT CASSLGGGAGNQPQHF NA NA TRBJ1-5 TRBV5-4
TGCGCCAGCAGTCGGGACAGAAGGACTAGCGGGTGGGTAGATGAGCAGTTCTTC CASSRDRRTSGWVDEQFF NA TRBD2 TRBJ2-1 TRBV10-1
TGTGCCAGCAGTGAGGGGGTAAGGGGGCCTTACGAGCAGTACTTC CASSEGVRGPYEQYF NA TRBD1 TRBJ2-7 TRBV6-1
TGTGCCAGCAGCTTAAACAGGGCCCCGAACACTGAAGCTTTCTTT CASSLNRAPNTEAFF once NA TRBJ1-1 TRBV11-2
TGTGCCAGCTCAGAGTACAGGGGCTATGGCTACACCTTC CASSEYRGYGYTF NA TRBD1 TRBJ1-2 TRBV28
TGTGCCAGCAGCTTGGATAGCTCTGGAAACACCATATATTTT CASSLDSSGNTIYF NA NA TRBJ1-3 TRBV5-4
TGTGCCAGCAGCTTAGTAGCGGGACTAGCGGGAGTTTCCACAGATACGCAGTATTTT CASSLVAGLAGVSTDTQYF NA TRBD2 TRBJ2-3 TRBV7-2
TGCGCCAGCAGCTTGGTAGAGGGCTACGAGCAGTACTTC CASSLVEGYEQYF once NA TRBJ2-7 TRBV5-1
TGTGCCAGCAGCGTAAGGGCAGGGGGATCCGGGGAGCTGTTTTTT CASSVRAGGSGELFF NA TRBD1 TRBJ2-2 TRBV9
TGTGCCAGCACCCAGTCGGGCTATGGCTACACCTTC CASTQSGYGYTF NA NA TRBJ1-2 TRBV28
TGTGCCAGCAGCCCTAACCCGACAGGGGACGAGCAGTACTTC CASSPNPTGDEQYF NA TRBD1 TRBJ2-7 TRBV14
TGTGCCAGTAGTGTGAGGACTCTCGGTTACACAGATACGCAGTATTTT CASSVRTLGYTDTQYF NA NA TRBJ2-3 TRBV19
TGTGCCAGCAGCTTATTCGAGGGAAACTATGGCTACACCTTC CASSLFEGNYGYTF few NA TRBJ1-2 TRBV7-9
TGCGCCAGCAGCTTGGATCCTTCTGGAAACACCATATATTTT CASSLDPSGNTIYF NA NA TRBJ1-3 TRBV5-1
TGTGCCAGCAGTTTGAAGGGGCGCAATCAGCCCCAGCATTTT CASSLKGRNQPQHF NA NA TRBJ1-5 TRBV27
TGTGCCAGCGGGCTGGGAGAACAGGGGGGGGAGCTGTTTTTT CASGLGEQGGELFF once TRBD1 TRBJ2-2 TRBV2
TGTGCCAGCACCAAATTATCCGGGAGATCCTACAATGAGCAGTTCTTC CASTKLSGRSYNEQFF NA NA TRBJ2-1 TRBV5-4
TGCGCCAGCAGCGCAAACAATGAGCGGTTCTTC CASSANNERFF NA NA TRBJ2-1 TRBV5-1
TGTGCCAGCAGCCGCTCCGGGACTAGGACCTACGAGCAGTACTTC CASSRSGTRTYEQYF few TRBD2 TRBJ2-7 TRBV7-8
TGTGCCAGCAGTCGGGACAGGGTGTCTAACTATGGCTACACCTTC CASSRDRVSNYGYTF NA TRBD1 TRBJ1-2 TRBV6-5
TGTGCCAGCAGTACAGGTTTACCTAATGAAAAACTGTTTTTT CASSTGLPNEKLFF NA NA TRBJ1-4 TRBV25-1
TGTGCCAGCTCACCCGAGGCTGGTTCGAACACTGAAGCTTTCTTT CASSPEAGSNTEAFF NA NA TRBJ1-1 TRBV18
TGTGCCAGCAGTTTTTGGGACAGCCTGTACCAAGAGACCCAGTACTTC CASSFWDSLYQETQYF NA TRBD1 TRBJ2-5 TRBV28
TGCGCCAGCAGGTTGAATACGGAGACAGATACGCAGTATTTT CASRLNTETDTQYF NA NA TRBJ2-3 TRBV5-1
TGTGCCAGCAGCTCGAATACGGGACTCGAAATCCATGAGCAATTCTTC CASSSNTGLEIHEQFF NA NA TRBJ2-1 TRBV7-2
TGCAGCGTTGCATCTAGCCCCCGCACAGATACGCAGTATTTT CSVASSPRTDTQYF NA NA TRBJ2-3 TRBV29-1
TGCGCCAGCAGCTCCCCCCCCTCCGGGGAGCTGTTTTTT CASSSPPSGELFF NA NA TRBJ2-2 TRBV5-1
TGTGCCAGCAGCTTAGACAGCTCCTACGAGCAGTACTTC CASSLDSSYEQYF NA NA TRBJ2-7 TRBV11-3
TGTGCCAGCAGCTCCCTATACCGGGACAGCAACAATGAGCAGTTCTTC CASSSLYRDSNNEQFF NA TRBD1 TRBJ2-1 TRBV7-2
TGTGCCAGCACCGTCCTTGGGACAGGGGGAGCAGATACGCAGTATTTT CASTVLGTGGADTQYF NA TRBD1 TRBJ2-3 TRBV27
TGCGCCAGCAGCCAAGCTGTCCTAGCGCCCTGGGATACGCAGTATTTT CASSQAVLAPWDTQYF NA NA TRBJ2-3 TRBV4-3
TGTGCCTGGAGTCCTTTGACTAGAAACTACGAGCAGTACTTC CAWSPLTRNYEQYF NA NA TRBJ2-7 TRBV30
TGTGCCTGGGGACGGACTAACAATGAGCAGTTCTTC CAWGRTNNEQFF NA NA TRBJ2-1 TRBV30